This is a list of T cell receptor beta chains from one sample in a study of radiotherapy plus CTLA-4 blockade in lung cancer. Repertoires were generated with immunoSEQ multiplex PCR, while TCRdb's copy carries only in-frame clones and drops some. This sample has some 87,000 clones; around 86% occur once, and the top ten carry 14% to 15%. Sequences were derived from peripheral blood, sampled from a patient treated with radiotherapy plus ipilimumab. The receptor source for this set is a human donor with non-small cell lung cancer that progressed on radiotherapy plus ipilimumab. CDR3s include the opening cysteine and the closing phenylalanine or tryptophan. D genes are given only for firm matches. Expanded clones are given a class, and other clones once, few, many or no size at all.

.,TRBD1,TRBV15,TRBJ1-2,TGTGTCACCAGCAGCGACAGGGAACTCGCTGGCTACACCTTC,CVTSSDRELAGYTF
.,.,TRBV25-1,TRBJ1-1,TGTGCCAGCAGTGAGACAGCCCCCAAGGGCACTGAAGCTTTCTTT,CASSETAPKGTEAFF
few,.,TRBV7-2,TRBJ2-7,TGTGCCAGCAGCTCCAGGGTTAACGAGCAGTACTTC,CASSSRVNEQYF
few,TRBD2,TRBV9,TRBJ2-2,TGTGCCAGCAGCGTAGGGCTAGGACTAGCGGGGACCGGGGAGCTGTTTTTT,CASSVGLGLAGTGELFF
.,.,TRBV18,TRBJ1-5,TGTGCCAGCTCATCCATACACCTTAGCAATCAGCCCCAGCATTTT,CASSSIHLSNQPQHF
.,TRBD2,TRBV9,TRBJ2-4,TGTGCCAGCAGCGTAGCATCGCGGGAGGACATTCAGTACTTC,CASSVASREDIQYF
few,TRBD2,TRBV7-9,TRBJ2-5,TGTGCCAGCAGCCCCGGACTAGTGGAGACCCAGTACTTC,CASSPGLVETQYF
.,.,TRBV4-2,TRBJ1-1,TGTGCCAGCAGCCAGGCAGGACAACAAAACACTGAAGCTTTCTTT,CASSQAGQQNTEAFF
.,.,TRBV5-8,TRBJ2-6,TGTGCCAGCAGTCGCCGACAGGACTTGGCCAACGTCCTGACTTTC,CASSRRQDLANVLTF
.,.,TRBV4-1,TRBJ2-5,TGTGCCAGCAGCCAAGAGGGATGGGGAGAGACCCAGTACTTC,CASSQEGWGETQYF
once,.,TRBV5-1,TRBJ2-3,TGCGCCAGCAGCTTGGGGTCAGGAAACACAGATACGCAGTATTTT,CASSLGSGNTDTQYF
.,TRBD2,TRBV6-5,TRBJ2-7,TGTGCCAGCAGTTCCGTACTAGCGGGAGGTTCCTACGAGCAGTACTTC,CASSSVLAGGSYEQYF
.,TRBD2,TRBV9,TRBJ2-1,TGTGCCAGCAGCCCCCGTGGGGCGGGAGGTGACAATGAGCAGTTCTTC,CASSPRGAGGDNEQFF
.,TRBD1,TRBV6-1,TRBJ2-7,TGTGCCAGCAGAGCCGGGACAGGGCTTTACGAGCAGTACTTC,CASRAGTGLYEQYF
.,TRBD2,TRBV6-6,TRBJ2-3,TGTGCCAGCAGCGGACTAGCGGGGGGGTTCACAGATACGCAGTATTTT,CASSGLAGGFTDTQYF
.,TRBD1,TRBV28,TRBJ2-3,TGTGCCAGCAGGGTCGTACTGGGACAGGGGCTATCAGATACGCAGTATTTT,CASRVVLGQGLSDTQYF
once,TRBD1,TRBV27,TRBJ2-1,TGTGCCAGCAGTTTCGGACAGGGATTTGGCAATGAGCAGTTCTTC,CASSFGQGFGNEQFF
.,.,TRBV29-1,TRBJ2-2,TGCAGCGTTTCCCCAAGCCCCATCAACACCGGGGAGCTGTTTTTT,CSVSPSPINTGELFF
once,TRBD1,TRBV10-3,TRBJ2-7,TGTGCCATCAGTGGCAGCTGGGGGATAGGACAGGGACCATACGAGCAGTACTTC,CAISGSWGIGQGPYEQYF
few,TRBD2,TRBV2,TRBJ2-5,TGTGCCAGTGGCGGGGGGCCGTCGGAGACCCAGTACTTC,CASGGGPSETQYF
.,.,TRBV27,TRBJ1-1,TGTGCCAGCACTTCCCGGGGGGGTCGCACTGAAGCTTTCTTT,CASTSRGGRTEAFF
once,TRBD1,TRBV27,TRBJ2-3,TGTGCCAGCAGTTCCTGGGACAGGGGAACAGATACGCAGTATTTT,CASSSWDRGTDTQYF
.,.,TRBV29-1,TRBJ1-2,TGCAGCGTGGTGGACGGCCCGGTCGGCTACACCTTC,CSVVDGPVGYTF
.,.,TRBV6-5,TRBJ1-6,TGTGCCAGCAGTTACGTCGGCAGGGGTGTAGGGTCACCCCTCCACTTT,CASSYVGRGVGSPLHF